Given below is one TCR beta chain in context. Its antigen is unknown. The record originates from a study of cytomegalovirus exposure and HLA in healthy donors. In the study overall: Among the 350 to 500 donors who were genotyped, about 79% fell in the genetic ancestry cluster that is associated with self-reported Caucasian donors. General study findings and limits: Among TCR beta chains, those listed as cytomegalovirus-associated numbered over 150.

This cohort consisted of healthy bone marrow donors. The CDR3 totals 13 residues. From germline, CDR1 is GTSNPN and CDR2 SVGIG (reference sequence). Trimming cost V 8 bases and J 5 bases; bases outside gene matches: 4. PCR involved 60 Vbeta and 13 Jbeta primers. Sequencing was performed with immunoSEQ multiplex PCR; in TCRdb, only in-frame clones are kept and a portion is missing. Among approximately 170,000 clones listed, 70% to 80% were seen once. This chain uses TRBV30 with TRBJ2-2; 11 bases are shared with TRBD1. The sequence was obtained from a female donor in good health and CMV-seronegative. The sequenced sample was PBMCs. CDR3 sequence: CAHGQGATGELFF. CDR3 bases: TGTGCCCATGGACAGGGGGCAACCGGGGAGCTGTTTTTT.